Presented here are 28 T cell receptor beta chains from one specimen sequenced in a study of blood T cell repertoires in COVID-19. Sequenced by immunoSEQ multiplex PCR; TCRdb stores in-frame clones only, minus some. This sample has 14,000 to 15,000 clones; approximately 86% occur once, and the top ten carry approximately 15%. Sequenced: peripheral blood. The receptor set was obtained from a human donor in a cohort sampled during active COVID-19.

As DNA, the CDR3 is TGTGCTAGTGGTTTGGTAGGACAGATTAGAAACGAGCAGTACTTC. Protein product: CASGLVGQIRNEQYF. This chain uses TRBV12-5 with TRBJ2-7; a possible D gene is TRBD1 (6 bases). The CDR3 contains 15 residues. The V gene's germline CDR1 is LGHNT and CDR2 FRNRAP. Trimming left V 0 bases short and J 5 bases short, with 14 bases between.

The V call is TRBV4-3, the J call TRBJ1-1, with D unresolved. Germline lookup yields CDR1 LGHNA and CDR2 YSLEER. CDR3 length: 13 residues. Between the trimmed V and J ends, which lost 2 bases and 6 bases, there was a span of 10 bases. CDR3 protein: CASSQSGVSEAFF. In nucleotides, the CDR3 is TGCGCCAGCAGCCAAAGCGGGGTCTCTGAAGCTTTCTTT.

V and J are TRBV11-2 and TRBJ2-6, with D uncertain. Germline loops: CDR1 SGHAT, CDR2 FQNNGV. CDR3 length equals 13 residues. V dropped 6 bases and J dropped 1 base, with 4 bases sitting between them. In DNA form, the CDR3 reads TGTGCCAGCAGGACATCTGGGGCCAACGTCCTGACTTTC. Translated: CASRTSGANVLTF.

This clone was seen a single time. This chain joins TRBV9 and TRBJ2-7; D is unclear. CDR3 length: 13 residues. Germline V CDR1 and CDR2: SGDLS, YYNGEE. Trimming removed 0 bases from V and 9 bases from J, with 13 bases in between. CDR3 nucleotides: TGTGCCAGCAGCGTAGAACCCCTCGGAGCGCAGTACTTC. Residues: CASSVEPLGAQYF. The variable domain in full, completed from reference TRBV9 and TRBJ2-7, reads DSGVTQTPKHLITATGQRVTLRCSPRSGDLSVYWYQQSLDQGLQFLIQYYNGEERAKGNILERFSAQQFPDLHSELNLSSLELGDSALYFCASSVEPLGAQYFGPGTRLTVT.

The J gene is TRBJ1-3, the V gene TRBV12-3 or TRBV12-4, with D uncertain. V was pared by 9 bases and J by 0 bases, with 9 bases between. CDR3 length: 13 amino acids. CDR3 nucleotides: TGTGCCAGTAGTAAGAGCTCTGGAAACACCATATATTTT. Its protein is CASSKSSGNTIYF.

The genes are TRBV20-1 and TRBJ1-5; possible D gene TRBD1, 6 bases. CDR1 and CDR2 (germline): DFQATT, SNEGSKA (reference sequence). CDR3 length: 14 amino acids. The germline V and J ends were trimmed by 3 bases and 5 bases, with 14 bases remaining between them. This CDR3 reads CSASGDRWDQPQHF. The DNA for the CDR3 is TGCAGTGCTAGTGGTGACAGGTGGGATCAGCCCCAGCATTTT.

CDR3 residues: CASSLKQGDEKLFF. The CDR3 DNA reads as TGTGCCAGCAGCTTGAAACAGGGGGATGAAAAACTGTTTTTT. The gene calls are TRBV5-6 and TRBJ1-4; 8 bases match TRBD1. V was pared by 1 base and J by 6 bases, with 2 bases of the junction left unmatched. The CDR3 loop spans 14 amino acids. Germline loops: CDR1 SGHDT, CDR2 YYEEEE.

The rearrangement uses TRBV12-3 or TRBV12-4 and TRBJ2-7; the D is unclear. The length of the CDR3 is 11 residues. Trimming cost V 1 base and J 8 bases, with 6 bases left between them. The CDR3 region is CASSLGQQQYF. Written as DNA, the CDR3 is TGTGCCAGCAGTTTAGGGCAACAGCAGTACTTC.

This clone appeared a single time. This chain joins TRBV5-6 and TRBJ1-2; 10 nucleotides agree with TRBD1. CDR1 and CDR2 (germline): SGHDT, YYEEEE. V shed 2 bases and J 0 bases; nucleotides not matched to a gene: 4. The CDR3 contains 16 residues. CDR3 sequence reads: CASSFGQGEPNYGYTF. As DNA, the CDR3 is TGTGCCAGCAGCTTCGGACAGGGGGAACCTAACTATGGCTACACCTTC.

This clone was picked up a small number of times. The CDR3 spells CASSRGQSPYMNTEAFF. CDR3 coding DNA: TGTGCCAGTAGTCGGGGACAGTCGCCGTACATGAACACTGAAGCTTTCTTT. V and J are TRBV19 and TRBJ1-1; 7 bases are shared with TRBD1. The germline V gene has CDR1 LNHDA and CDR2 SQIVND (reference sequence). The ends lost 5 bases at V and 0 bases at J; junction bases unmatched: 12. The CDR3 is 17 amino acids.

This clone was observed a handful of times. CDR3 loop: CASSQGTGWGEQYF. CDR3 DNA sequence: TGTGCCAGCAGCCAAGGGACAGGGTGGGGCGAGCAGTACTTC. The gene calls are TRBV3-1 (or the pseudogene TRBV3-2) and TRBJ2-7; 8 nucleotides agree with TRBD1. CDR3 size: 14 residues. CDR1 LGHDT and CDR2 YNNKEL come from the germline V gene (reference sequence). With V trimmed by 1 base and J by 6 bases, 5 bases remained unmatched.

The rearrangement uses TRBV19 and TRBJ1-1; 9 bases agree with TRBD1. CDR1 and CDR2 from the germline V gene are LNHDA and SQIVND (reference sequence). The CDR3 runs 14 residues. The V gene end was trimmed by 8 bases and the J gene end by 3 bases; junction bases not matched to a gene: 7. The CDR3 protein is CASGQGMSDTEAFF. The CDR3 coding sequence is TGTGCCAGTGGACAGGGGATGTCGGACACTGAAGCTTTCTTT.

This clone was seen just once. CDR3 bases: TGTGCCAGCAGCCGAGGCACTGAAGCTTTCTTT. Protein sequence: CASSRGTEAFF. The rearrangement links TRBV12-3 or TRBV12-4 to TRBJ1-1; D call uncertain. The CDR3 consists of 11 residues. The V end lost 6 bases, the J end lost 4 bases, and 6 bases lay between the germline ends.

This sequence joins TRBV5-6 and TRBJ2-6, with 7 bases fitting TRBD1. V gave up 1 base and J gave up 0 bases; unmatched junction bases: 10. The germline CDR1 and CDR2 sequences are SGHDT and YYEEEE. The CDR3 contains 19 residues. CDR3 residues: CASSLRGGVLRSGANVLTF. The CDR3 coding sequence is TGTGCCAGCAGCTTGAGAGGGGGCGTTCTTCGCTCTGGGGCCAACGTCCTGACTTTC.

The V gene is TRBV6-2 or TRBV6-3, the J gene TRBJ1-5; D not resolved. CDR3 length: 19 amino acids. Germline V gene sequence: CDR1 MNHEY, CDR2 SVGEGT. V lost 3 bases to trimming and J lost 0 bases, with 21 bases between them. In DNA form, the CDR3 reads TGTGCCAGCAGTTATCCCGGGAAACTGTCCGGCTTTAGCAATCAGCCCCAGCATTTT. It specifies CASSYPGKLSGFSNQPQHF.

This chain uses TRBV5-8 with TRBJ1-5; 9 positions match TRBD1. Germline CDR1 reads SGHTS; CDR2 reads YDEGEE. The junction had 6 bases not matched to a gene; V was cut back by 4 bases and J by 4 bases. This CDR3 has 15 amino acids. CDR3 sequence: CASSPRDRENQPQHF. CDR3 coding DNA: TGTGCCAGCAGCCCTCGGGACAGGGAAAATCAGCCCCAGCATTTT. Full variable domain (remainder filled in from reference TRBV5-8 and TRBJ1-5): EAGVTQSPTHLIKTRGQQATLRCSPISGHTSVYWYQQALGLGLQFLLWYDEGEERNRGNFPPRFSGRQFPNYSSELNVNALELEDSALYLCASSPRDRENQPQHFGDGTRLSIL.

The V call is TRBV7-3, the J call TRBJ1-2, with 7 positions matching TRBD1. The CDR3 spans 13 residues. Germline V gives CDR1 SGHTA, CDR2 FQGTGA. After removal of 6 bases from V and 6 bases from J, the junction contained 7 bases not matched to a gene. CDR3 nucleotides: TGTGCCAGCAGTCAACTCACAGGGGATGGCTACACCTTC. It is translated as CASSQLTGDGYTF.

Comment on this clone: A much larger clone lies one base from this, so it may be a read error. The chain combines TRBV4-2 with TRBJ2-6; D remains unclear. Germline V CDR1 and CDR2: LGHNA, YNFKEQ. The CDR3 has 16 residues. The CDR3 loop reads CVSSQELQTGANVLTF. The CDR3 DNA reads as TGTGTCAGCAGCCAAGAACTCCAAACTGGGGCCAACGTCCTGACTTTC.

J is TRBJ1-3 and V is TRBV5-1; perhaps TRBD1 as D (6 bases). CDR1 is SGHRS and CDR2 is YFSETQ in the germline V gene. This CDR3 spans 18 amino acids. The V gene lost 4 bases and the J gene lost 0 bases, with 20 bases spanning the gap. This chain's CDR3 is CASSPTGRGSISGNTIYF. In DNA form, the CDR3 reads TGCGCCAGCAGCCCAACCGGAAGGGGGAGCATCTCTGGAAACACCATATATTTT.

The table lists this clone with a count of one. The J gene is TRBJ2-1, the V gene TRBV19, with 11 bases matching TRBD1. J gave up 5 bases and V 1 base, and 4 bases lay outside the gene matches. Germline V gene sequence: CDR1 LNHDA, CDR2 SQIVND (reference sequence). This CDR3 has 16 amino acids. Here the CDR3 DNA reads TGTGCCAGTAGTATAGGAGGGACAGGGGGTAACAATGAGCAGTTCTTC. Protein sequence: CASSIGGTGGNNEQFF.

The rearrangement joins TRBV2 to TRBJ2-7; the D gene is possibly TRBD1 (5 bases). The germline V gene encodes CDR1 SNHLY and CDR2 FYNNEI. The ends were cut back, 7 bases at V and 4 bases at J, with 17 bases in the middle. This CDR3 spans 14 amino acids. CDR3 residues: CASIRMQGGYEQYF. CDR3 in DNA: TGTGCCAGCATTCGAATGCAGGGTGGATACGAGCAGTACTTC.

The J gene is TRBJ1-5, the V gene TRBV6-5; D perhaps matches TRBD1 (5 bases). The V and J ends lost 6 bases and 7 bases respectively, with 13 bases between them. The germline V gene encodes CDR1 MNHEY and CDR2 SVGAGI. CDR3 length: 13 amino acids. CDR3 sequence: CASRQWGDQPQHF. The CDR3 DNA follows: TGTGCCAGCAGACAGTGGGGGGACCAGCCCCAGCATTTT.

The chain has TRBV27 and TRBJ2-7, with 7 bases that match TRBD2. There are 11 residues in the CDR3. V dropped 6 bases and J dropped 6; count of bases not matched to a gene: 2. Germline values: CDR1 MNHEY, CDR2 SMNVEV (reference sequence). The CDR3 DNA reads TGTGCCAGCAGGTGGGGGGGCGAGCAGTACTTC. This gives the protein CASRWGGEQYF.

The chain links TRBV4-3 to TRBJ2-3; 9 bases are shared with TRBD2. Germline V gives CDR1 LGHNA, CDR2 YSLEER. V shed 4 bases and J 0 bases; nucleotides not matched to a gene: 5. This CDR3 is built from 16 residues. As DNA, the CDR3 is TGCGCCAGCAGCCTAGCGGGGGCCCCCAGCACAGATACGCAGTATTTT. This sequence encodes CASSLAGAPSTDTQYF.

CDR3 sequence: CASSIEVAANEQFF. The CDR3, as DNA: TGTGCCAGCAGTATCGAAGTAGCGGCCAATGAGCAGTTCTTC. This chain connects TRBV6-5 to TRBJ2-1, with a possible D match to TRBD2 (6 bases). Deletions cut 5 bases from V and 6 bases from J, with 14 bases between. CDR1 is MNHEY, CDR2 SVGAGI, per germline. This CDR3 has 14 residues.

The V call is TRBV3-1 (or the pseudogene TRBV3-2), the J call TRBJ2-7, with D possibly TRBD2 on 7 matching bases. The CDR3 sequence is 14 residues long. Trimming stripped 1 base from V and 10 bases from J, with 17 bases between. CDR1 and CDR2 (germline): LGHDT, YNNKEL (reference sequence). CDR3 sequence (DNA): TGTGCCAGCAGCCAAGGGGCGCGGCGGGGGCTTCAGTACTTC. It yields the protein CASSQGARRGLQYF.

This clone was found once. The rearrangement uses TRBV6-5 and TRBJ2-5, with D hard to call. The germline V gene encodes CDR1 MNHEY and CDR2 SVGAGI. The V and J ends lost 6 bases and 7 bases respectively, with 15 bases between them. The CDR3 sequence is 13 residues long. CDR3: CASRSVGLGTQYF. Written as DNA, the CDR3 is TGTGCCAGCAGGAGCGTCGGCTTGGGGACCCAGTACTTC.

This rearrangement joins TRBV7-9 to TRBJ2-1; D not resolved. Trimming left V 4 bases short and J 0 bases short, with 10 bases between. Germline V CDR1 and CDR2: SEHNR, FQNEAQ (reference sequence). CDR3 length: 15 residues. The CDR3 nucleotides read TGTGCCAGCAGCTCGAGCTTTGGCTCCTACAATGAGCAGTTCTTC. Translated, it gives CASSSSFGSYNEQFF.